This is a list of T cell receptor beta chains from one sample in a study of T cells in Graves' hyperthyroidism and ophthalmopathy. From the multiplex PCR reads, TCRdb called clonotypes with MiXCR, one entry per CDR3 protein. The profile shows 85,000 to 110,000 distinct CDR3 sequences, roughly 44% of them singletons. The sample consisted of blood. Source of these receptors: a man aged 40-50 years with Graves' hyperthyroidism. The CDR3 runs from the conserved cysteine through the conserved F or W. The D gene is left open where the match is weak. Clone size, where shown, is once, few, many, or a class for clones that have expanded.

abundance | d_gene | j_gene | v_gene | CDR3aa | CDR3nt
many | TRBD1 | TRBJ2-1 | TRBV2 | CASSATGLAYDEQFF | TGTGCCAGCAGTGCGACAGGGCTAGCTTACGATGAGCAGTTCTTC
NA | NA | TRBJ2-7 | TRBV10-3 | CAISATQGHYEQYFGRNYEQYF | NA
many | NA | TRBJ2-7 | TRBV28 | CASSPPSRSYEQYF | TGTGCCAGCAGTCCCCCGAGCCGGTCCTACGAGCAGTACTTC
NA | NA | TRBJ1-1 | TRBV20-1 | CSASGTSGYNEAFF | TGCAGTGCCTCCGGGACTAGCGGCTACAATGAAGCTTTCTTT
NA | NA | TRBJ2-3 | TRBV5-4 | CASSFQAAVITDTQYF | TGTGCCAGCAGCTTCCAGGCGGCGGTAATCACAGATACGCAGTATTTT
few | NA | TRBJ2-2 | TRBV3-1 | CASSQVVGELFF | TGTGCCAGCAGCCAAGTTGTCGGGGAGCTGTTTTTT
many | NA | TRBJ2-2 | TRBV9 | CASSVESSPTGELFF | TGTGCCAGCAGCGTAGAATCTAGCCCAACCGGGGAGCTGTTTTTT
NA | TRBD1 | TRBJ1-1 | TRBV7-3 | CASSVDRGDTEALF | TGTGCCAGCAGCGTCGACAGGGGGGACACTGAAGCTCTCTTT
many | NA | TRBJ2-7 | TRBV20-1 | CSASHGLTYEQYF | TGCAGTGCTAGTCACGGACTTACCTACGAGCAGTACTTC
many | NA | TRBJ2-7 | TRBV6-2/TRBV6-3 | CASSYWASLEQYF | TGTGCCAGCAGTTACTGGGCCTCCTTGGAGCAGTACTTC
many | TRBD1 | TRBJ1-1 | TRBV7-2 | CASSHDRGNTEAFF | TGTGCCAGCAGCCATGACAGGGGGAACACTGAAGCTTTCTTT
many | NA | TRBJ1-1 | TRBV6-1 | CASSVNTEAFF | TGTGCCAGCAGTGTGAACACTGAAGCTTTCTTT
NA | NA | TRBJ2-7 | TRBV7-9 | CASSLETGTYEQYF | TGTGCCAGCAGCTTAGAAACAGGGACCTACGAGCAGTACTTC
NA | NA | TRBJ1-2 | TRBV7-8 | CASSLALWTGDGYTF | TGTGCCAGCAGCTTAGCGCTATGGACCGGGGATGGCTACACCTTC
NA | TRBD2 | TRBJ2-5 | TRBV9 | CASSVAGGVETQYF | TGTGCCAGCAGCGTAGCGGGGGGGGTGGAGACCCAGTACTTC
many | TRBD2 | TRBJ2-7 | TRBV20-1 | CSARGIAGDSYEQYF | TGCAGTGCTAGAGGGATAGCGGGGGACTCCTACGAGCAGTACTTC
NA | NA | TRBJ1-2 | TRBV2 | CASSDGAEGYTF | TGTGCCAGCAGTGATGGGGCCGAGGGCTACACCTTC
NA | TRBD2 | TRBJ2-7 | TRBV6-5 | CASTETSGRSYEQYF | TGTGCCAGCACGGAGACTAGCGGGAGAAGCTACGAGCAGTACTTC
NA | NA | TRBJ1-2 | TRBV7-9 | CARSLGQGYDYGYTF | TGTGCCAGAAGCTTGGGTCAGGGTTACGACTATGGCTACACCTTC
many | NA | TRBJ2-7 | TRBV5-6 | CANSLGQLYEQYF | TGTGCCAACAGCTTGGGGCAGCTCTACGAGCAGTACTTC
many | TRBD1 | TRBJ1-1 | TRBV6-5 | CASSYLQGAAFF | TGTGCCAGCAGTTATCTACAGGGGGCTGCTTTCTTT
many | TRBD2 | TRBJ2-3 | TRBV19 | CASSSRDYPGITDTQYF | TGTGCCAGTAGTTCAAGGGACTACCCAGGGATCACAGATACGCAGTATTTT
few | NA | TRBJ2-6 | TRBV15 | CATSRRPGANVLTF | TGTGCCACCAGCAGAAGGCCTGGGGCCAACGTCCTGACTTTC
NA | TRBD1 | TRBJ2-5 | TRBV15 | CATSSLGDRDQETQYF | TGTGCCACCAGCAGCTTAGGGGACAGGGACCAAGAGACCCAGTACTTC
NA | TRBD2 | TRBJ2-3 | TRBV5-8 | CASSLLQREVSTDTQYF | TGCGCCAGCAGCTTACTCCAGCGGGAGGTTAGCACAGATACGCAGTATTTT
many | TRBD1 | TRBJ1-1 | TRBV25-1 | CASSANRGRAFF | TGTGCCAGCAGTGCCAACAGGGGGCGAGCTTTCTTT
many | NA | TRBJ1-5 | TRBV24-1 | CATSQGGNQPQHF | TGTGCCACCAGTCAAGGGGGGAATCAGCCCCAGCATTTT
many | NA | TRBJ1-2 | TRBV29-1 | CSVDRGTSSEEGYGYTF | TGCAGCGTTGACCGGGGTACTAGCTCCGAGGAGGGGTATGGCTACACCTTC
NA | NA | TRBJ2-7 | TRBV7-2 | CASSQVAGIGTYERYF | TGTGCCAGCAGCCAAGTTGCTGGTATAGGGACCTACGAGCGGTACTTC
NA | NA | TRBJ2-5 | TRBV20-1 | CSARDAQYF | TGCAGTGCTAGAGATGCCCAGTACTTC
many | TRBD1 | TRBJ1-1 | TRBV24-1 | CATIQGEMNTEAFF | TGTGCCACCATCCAGGGGGAAATGAACACTGAAGCTTTCTTT
many | NA | TRBJ2-3 | TRBV15 | CATSRDPPGEDTQYF | TGTGCCACCAGCAGAGATCCCCCAGGGGAGGATACGCAGTATTTT
many | TRBD2 | TRBJ2-7 | TRBV3-1 | CASSLLSGTDYEQYF | TGTGCCAGCAGCCTCCTTAGCGGGACCGACTACGAGCAGTACTTC
many | NA | TRBJ2-1 | TRBV6-6 | CASSYGSGVYNEQFF | TGTGCCAGCAGTTACGGGTCGGGGGTGTACAATGAGCAGTTCTTC
medium-sized | NA | TRBJ1-3 | TRBV7-6 | CASSLDGDTIYF | TGTGCCAGCAGCTTAGATGGGGACACCATATATTTT